This TCR beta chain was documented in a study of T cell changes during pregnancy in multiple sclerosis. The length of the CDR3 is 15 residues. The ends were cut back, 3 bases at V and 0 bases at J, with 11 bases in the middle. Germline assignment: CDR1 KGHSH and CDR2 LQKENI. Assay: immunoSEQ multiplex PCR; the TCRdb copy retains only in-frame clones and omits some. The profile shows around 100,000 clones, roughly 92% of them singletons. This receptor was taken from a female donor with multiple sclerosis, enrolled in a pregnancy study. The sample here was peripheral blood, taken after pregnancy. The chain links TRBV18 to TRBJ1-1; the D is unclear. The CDR3 here is CASSPSWEVNTEAFF. The CDR3 DNA reads as TGTGCCAGCTCACCGTCGTGGGAGGTGAACACTGAAGCTTTCTTT.